These 9 T cell receptor beta chains were all obtained from the same sample, sequenced in a study of blood T cells in healthy people across ages. Alongside a J-beta primer mix, a sample-barcoded 5' primer served in a second PCR lasting roughly 7 to 11 cycles. TCRdb re-called the 5' RACE reads through MiXCR, storing one row per CDR3 protein. The data contain around 1,600,000 distinct CDR3 sequences, around 40% of them singletons. Sequencing was carried out using blood. These receptors all come from a woman under 30 in good health.

This clonotype was seen just once. This chain links TRBV28 with TRBJ2-5; D remains unclear. The germline V and J ends were trimmed by 5 bases and 11 bases, with 21 bases remaining between them. Germline CDR1 reads MDHEN; CDR2 reads SYDVKM. The CDR3 is made up of 14 amino acids. Here the CDR3 reads CASSPPSTYNEQYF. CDR3 coding DNA: TGTGCCAGCAGTCCACCCTCAACTTACAATGAGCAGTACTTC. The complete variable domain, with remaining parts taken from reference TRBV28 and TRBJ2-5, reads DVKVTQSSRYLVKRTGEKVFLECVQDMDHENMFWYRQDPGLGLRLIYFSYDVKMKEKGDIPEGYSVSREKKERFSLILESASTNQTSMYLCASSPPSTYNEQYFGPGTRLLVL.

V usage is TRBV7-9 and J usage is TRBJ1-1; 7 positions agree with TRBD1. The trim removed 5 bases at V and 0 bases at J, leaving 12 bases unmatched. The length of the CDR3 is 17 residues. Germline V gene lookup returns CDR1 SEHNR and CDR2 FQNEAQ (reference sequence). CDR3 DNA: TGTGCCAGCAGCACAAGACAGGGAGGTCGGATGAACACTGAAGCTTTCTTT. Translation: CASSTRQGGRMNTEAFF.

This clonotype was seen a handful of times. V and J are TRBV20-1 and TRBJ1-2; D gene ambiguous. The V end lost 6 bases, the J end lost 3 bases, and 14 bases lay between the germline ends. Germline V gene lookup returns CDR1 DFQATT and CDR2 SNEGSKA (reference sequence). This CDR3 region has 13 residues. DNA of the CDR3: TGCAGTGCCGTCTCGCCCCGTGACTATGGCTACACCTTC. Its protein product is CSAVSPRDYGYTF.

The CDR3 here is CATSRGGSGDRRTEAFF. Here the CDR3 DNA reads TGTGCCACCAGCAGAGGTGGGTCCGGGGACAGACGTACTGAAGCTTTCTTT. The chain is built from TRBV15 and TRBJ1-1; 7 nucleotides align to TRBD1. V was pared by 1 base and J by 5 bases, with 13 bases of the junction left unmatched. The CDR3 runs 17 residues. Germline CDR1 is LNHNV and CDR2 is YYDKDF (reference sequence).

The rearrangement uses TRBV7-2 and TRBJ1-3; possibly TRBD1 for D (6 bases). Looked up from germline, CDR1 is SGHTA and CDR2 is FQGNSA. Deletions cut 3 bases from V and 4 bases from J, with 13 bases between. The CDR3 spans 15 residues. This CDR3 reads CASSFPGARGNTIYF. Here the CDR3 DNA reads TGTGCCAGCAGCTTCCCAGGGGCTAGGGGAAACACCATATATTTT.

This clonotype was observed a handful of times. The chain carries TRBV20-1 and TRBJ2-5, with 8 bases matching TRBD2. The germline CDR1 and CDR2 sequences are DFQATT and SNEGSKA (reference sequence). The CDR3 runs to 16 residues. V lost 6 bases, J lost 3 bases, and 15 bases stayed unmatched. The CDR3 region has the DNA TGCAGTGCATCCGGGGTAGCGGGGAGGAAAGAAGAGACCCAGTACTTC. Its protein product is CSASGVAGRKEETQYF.

The rearrangement links TRBV24-1 to TRBJ1-2; no firm D call. In germline, CDR1 is KGHDR, CDR2 SFDVKD. This CDR3 is 13 amino acids long. Trimming stripped 5 bases from V and 6 bases from J, with 12 bases between. CDR3 bases: TGTGCCACCAGTGCGCGCGGCTGGGATGGCTACACCTTC. Its translation: CATSARGWDGYTF.

The rearrangement uses TRBV11-2 and TRBJ2-3, with 12 bases aligning to TRBD2. CDR3 length: 19 amino acids. CDR1 is SGHAT, CDR2 FQNNGV, per germline. V was pared by 5 bases and J by 2 bases, with 14 bases of the junction left unmatched. CDR3 DNA: TGTGCCAGCAGCGTAGGGACTTGGGCTAGCGGGAGGGACACAGATACGCAGTATTTT. Translated: CASSVGTWASGRDTDTQYF.

The gene calls are TRBV20-1 and TRBJ2-1; the D gene is possibly TRBD2 (5 bases). V lost 4 bases and J lost 13, with 23 bases in between. The CDR3 length is 14 residues. CDR1 is DFQATT and CDR2 is SNEGSKA in the germline V gene (reference sequence). CDR3 protein: CSAKELAPPKGQFF. For the CDR3, the DNA is TGCAGTGCTAAAGAGTTAGCGCCACCAAAAGGTCAGTTCTTC.